These 19 T cell receptor beta chains came from one sample sequenced in a study of blood T cell repertoires in COVID-19. Assay used: immunoSEQ multiplex PCR; TCRdb lists only in-frame clones, some missing. The data contain roughly 91,000 clones, approximately 80% of them singletons. Sequences were obtained from peripheral blood. The receptors were sampled from a man between 65 and 85 years old with acute or convalescent COVID-19.

J is TRBJ1-4 and V is TRBV11-2; 7 bases fit TRBD1. Germline V CDR1 and CDR2: SGHAT, FQNNGV. This CDR3 comprises 15 residues. V was pared by 2 bases and J by 2 bases, with 2 bases of the junction left unmatched. CDR3 bases: TGTGCCAGCAGCTTAAGGGGACAGACTAATGAAAAACTGTTTTTT. This encodes CASSLRGQTNEKLFF.

The rearrangement links TRBV2 to TRBJ1-2; D unclear. V lost 0 bases, J lost 6 bases, and 14 bases lay in between. CDR1 and CDR2 (germline): SNHLY, FYNNEI. The CDR3 has 15 residues. The CDR3 DNA sequence: TGTGCCAGCAGTGAAGCCAAGGTATCGGGAGATGGCTACACCTTC. Protein product: CASSEAKVSGDGYTF. Variable domain in full (rest from reference TRBV2 and TRBJ1-2): EPEVTQTPSHQVTQMGQEVILRCVPISNHLYFYWYRQILGQKVEFLVSFYNNEISEKSEIFDDQFSVERPDGSNFTLKIRSTKLEDSAMYFCASSEAKVSGDGYTFGSGTRLTVV.

This chain joins TRBV12-3 or TRBV12-4 and TRBJ2-7; 7 positions match TRBD1. This CDR3 contains 13 residues. V shed 9 bases and J 3 bases; nucleotides not matched to a gene: 8. Here the CDR3 reads CASTGQQIYEQYF. CDR3 coding DNA: TGTGCCAGTACGGGACAGCAAATCTACGAGCAGTACTTC.

The chain is built from TRBV19 and TRBJ2-2, with 13 bases lining up with TRBD2. There are 16 residues in the CDR3. V trimming: 6 bases; J trimming: 3 bases; junction bases outside the gene matches: 4. Germline V lookup: CDR1 LNHDA, CDR2 SQIVND (reference sequence). CDR3 nucleotides: TGTGCCAGTAGCCCGGGACTAGCGGGGTACACCGGGGAGCTGTTTTTT. This codes for CASSPGLAGYTGELFF.

V usage is TRBV19 and J usage is TRBJ2-1, with 9 bases fitting TRBD2. The V gene's germline CDR1 is LNHDA and CDR2 SQIVND (reference sequence). Trimming cost V 3 bases and J 4 bases; bases outside gene matches: 13. The CDR3 has 18 amino acids. This CDR3 reads CASSILAPQRGVYNEQFF. In DNA form, the CDR3 reads TGTGCCAGTAGTATTCTCGCCCCCCAGCGGGGGGTTTACAATGAGCAGTTCTTC.

This clone showed up just a few times. V is TRBV7-3 and J is TRBJ2-1, with 8 bases that match TRBD2. This CDR3 contains 15 residues. Germline assignment: CDR1 SGHTA and CDR2 FQGTGA. V shed 3 bases and J 5 bases; nucleotides not matched to a gene: 6. CDR3 sequence (DNA): TGTGCCAGCAGCTTCAGGCGGGGGGACCACAATGAGCAGTTCTTC. The encoded protein is CASSFRRGDHNEQFF.

V usage is TRBV3-1 (or the pseudogene TRBV3-2) and J usage is TRBJ1-6; a possible D gene is TRBD1 (5 bases). Deletions cut 1 base from V and 10 bases from J, with 14 bases between. CDR3 length: 15 residues. Germline CDR1 is LGHDT and CDR2 is YNNKEL (reference sequence). The CDR3 DNA reads as TGTGCCAGCAGCCAAGGCCAGGGAAAAGGGTCACCCCTCCACTTT. It translates to CASSQGQGKGSPLHF.

The V call is TRBV5-4, the J call TRBJ1-2, with 9 positions matching TRBD1. The CDR3 totals 13 residues. With V trimmed by 4 bases and J by 8 bases, 6 bases remained unmatched. Germline CDR1 is SGHNT and CDR2 is YYREEE (reference sequence). The CDR3, as DNA: TGTGCCAGCAGCCCCGGGACAGGGTGGGGCTACACCTTC. Amino acids: CASSPGTGWGYTF.

This chain links TRBV11-2 with TRBJ2-7, with 7 bases that match TRBD1. J lost 3 bases, V lost 5 bases, and 13 bases had no gene match. This CDR3 is built from 16 residues. Germline V gene data show CDR1 as SGHAT and CDR2 as FQNNGV. The chain's CDR3 is CASSPIRTGDVYEQYF. CDR3 nucleotides: TGTGCCAGCAGCCCCATACGCACAGGGGACGTCTACGAGCAGTACTTC.

This clone was counted a single time. The CDR3 DNA reads TGTGCCAGCTCACCATGGGGGGTTAACTATGGCTACACCTTC. It is translated as CASSPWGVNYGYTF. The chain employs TRBV18 and TRBJ1-2, with D perhaps TRBD1 (5 bases). CDR1 is KGHSH, CDR2 LQKENI, per germline. The germline V and J ends were trimmed by 2 bases and 1 base, with 8 bases remaining between them. This CDR3 has 14 residues.

Remarks on this clone: Other DNA variants within this sample encode the same CDR3. This rearrangement joins TRBV6-5 to TRBJ2-2; tentatively, D is TRBD2 (7 bases). The V gene's germline CDR1 is MNHEY and CDR2 SVGAGI. V was pared by 2 bases and J by 6 bases, with 13 bases between. This CDR3 is 15 amino acids long. The CDR3: CASSYGTGRAGELFF. As DNA, the CDR3 is TGTGCCAGCAGTTACGGTACAGGGAGGGCCGGGGAGCTGTTTTTT.

The chain links TRBV20-1 to TRBJ1-1, with a tentative D call TRBD1 (5 bases). The germline V and J ends were trimmed by 1 base and 12 bases, with 12 bases remaining between them. Germline lookup yields CDR1 DFQATT and CDR2 SNEGSKA (reference sequence). This CDR3 has 11 amino acids. The CDR3 nucleotides are TGCAGTGCTAGAGGACAGTTGATAACTTTCTTT. Translated, it gives CSARGQLITFF.

This rearrangement joins TRBV2 to TRBJ1-5, with D possibly matching TRBD1 (6 bases). Looked up from germline, CDR1 is SNHLY and CDR2 is FYNNEI. The V and J ends lost 4 bases and 4 bases respectively, with 11 bases between them. This CDR3 is 14 amino acids long. The CDR3 region is CASSAGVRNQPQHF. The DNA of the CDR3 is TGTGCCAGCAGTGCAGGGGTCAGGAATCAGCCCCAGCATTTT.

The rearrangement uses TRBV19 and TRBJ1-5; D unclear. The CDR3 loop spans 16 amino acids. V was cut by 1 base and J by 0 bases, with 10 bases left in between. Germline V lookup: CDR1 LNHDA, CDR2 SQIVND (reference sequence). The CDR3 DNA reads TGTGCCAGTAGTATAGGAGTTCCGTATAGCAATCAGCCCCAGCATTTT. This encodes CASSIGVPYSNQPQHF.

This clone has only one observation. J is TRBJ1-4 and V is TRBV5-1, with no clear D. The CDR3 runs 13 residues. Germline CDR1 is SGHRS and CDR2 is YFSETQ. Trimming took off 0 bases at V and 8 bases at J, with 8 bases between the two ends. In nucleotides, the CDR3 is TGCGCCAGCAGCTTGGATGTCAGAGAAAAACTGTTTTTT. Protein sequence: CASSLDVREKLFF.

The gene calls are TRBV19 and TRBJ1-2; D gene unclear. Germline CDR1 reads LNHDA; CDR2 reads SQIVND (reference sequence). V was pared by 5 bases and J by 4 bases, with 11 bases between. The CDR3 extends over 13 amino acids. The CDR3 loop is CASSFLQFYGYTF. DNA for the CDR3: TGTGCCAGTAGTTTTTTACAGTTCTATGGCTACACCTTC.

The chain employs TRBV5-5 and TRBJ1-4; D is unresolved. The CDR3 totals 14 residues. Germline-derived CDR1 and CDR2 are SGHKS and YYEKEE (reference sequence). V shed 3 bases and J shed 6 bases, with 12 bases lying between them. The DNA of the CDR3 is TGTGCCAGCAGCTCGAGACGAGCGGATGAAAAACTGTTTTTT. Translated, it gives CASSSRRADEKLFF.

The V call is TRBV28, the J call TRBJ2-4, with TRBD1 identical over 8 bases. With V trimmed by 4 bases and J by 0 bases, 2 bases remained unmatched. This CDR3 contains 15 residues. The V gene's germline CDR1 is MDHEN and CDR2 SYDVKM. The CDR3 reads CASSSTGEAKNIQYF. CDR3 sequence (DNA): TGTGCCAGCAGTTCGACAGGGGAAGCCAAAAACATTCAGTACTTC.

This chain's CDR3 is CASSQYPAGVNSYNEQFF. CDR3 coding DNA: TGTGCCAGCAGCCAATATCCCGCGGGGGTGAACTCCTACAATGAGCAGTTCTTC. The genes are TRBV3-1 (or the pseudogene TRBV3-2) and TRBJ2-1; 7 bases map to TRBD2. Germline lookup yields CDR1 LGHDT and CDR2 YNNKEL (reference sequence). CDR3 length: 18 amino acids. V lost 2 bases, J lost 0 bases, and 10 bases stayed unmatched.